Below are 2 T cell receptor beta chains sequenced from a single sample in a study of T cell changes during pregnancy in multiple sclerosis. Clones were read by immunoSEQ multiplex PCR, and TCRdb kept only the in-frame ones, dropping some. The sample holds some 76,000 clones, 85% to 95% seen once. The sample in question was CD4+ T cells from peripheral blood mononuclear cells, obtained after pregnancy. These receptors were obtained from a female donor with multiple sclerosis, enrolled in a pregnancy study.

The CDR3 is CASPGGWGLVRFF. CDR3 coding DNA: TGTGCCAGCCCAGGGGGGTGGGGACTAGTCCGATTCTTC. The chain carries TRBV27 and TRBJ2-1; the D gene is possibly TRBD2 (8 bases). The CDR3 has 13 residues. Trimming pared 8 bases from V and 16 bases from J, leaving 24 bases between. Germline V lookup: CDR1 MNHEY, CDR2 SMNVEV (reference sequence).

This clone was recorded once. The chain carries TRBV5-6 and TRBJ2-1, with TRBD2 matching over 14 bases. CDR3 length: 16 amino acids. After removal of 5 bases from V and 4 bases from J, the junction contained 5 bases not matched to a gene. CDR1 and CDR2 (germline): SGHDT, YYEEEE. CDR3: CASSWGLAGAYNEQFF. CDR3 coding DNA: TGTGCCAGCAGTTGGGGACTAGCGGGAGCTTACAATGAGCAGTTCTTC. Full variable domain (outside the CDR3, taken from reference TRBV5-6 and TRBJ2-1): DAGVTQSPTHLIKTRGQQVTLRCSPKSGHDTVSWYQQALGQGPQFIFQYYEEEERQRGNFPDRFSGHQFPNYSSELNVNALLLGDSALYLCASSWGLAGAYNEQFFGPGTRLTVL.